This T cell receptor beta chain was recorded in a study of T cell changes during pregnancy in multiple sclerosis. This clone has a single count. Germline V gives CDR1 LGHNA, CDR2 YSLEER. This CDR3 spans 17 amino acids. The junction had 9 bases not matched to a gene; V was cut back by 1 base and J by 0 bases. Generated by immunoSEQ multiplex PCR, the TCRdb table keeps only in-frame clones and is missing some. The data hold approximately 64,000 clones, with around 92% observed a single time. This TCR derives from a female donor with multiple sclerosis, enrolled in a pregnancy study. This rearrangement joins TRBV4-3 to TRBJ2-7; 7 nucleotides match TRBD2. The input for sequencing was peripheral blood, taken in the first trimester of pregnancy. CDR3 nucleotides: TGCGCCAGCAGCCAAGTCCGGGTGGCGGGGGACTCCTACGAGCAGTACTTC. Its protein is CASSQVRVAGDSYEQYF.